The entry below describes one TCR beta chain. As yet, its antigen is unknown. V gave up 5 bases and J gave up 6 bases; unmatched junction bases: 2. Germline V gene lookup returns CDR1 LNHDA and CDR2 SQIVND (reference sequence). This CDR3 has 13 residues. Cell sorting via CD45RO/CCR7/CD25/CD127/CD95/CD27 was performed to obtain CD4+ naive, central memory, regulatory and stem cell-like memory cells. Sort purity for all populations was recorded as exceeding 98%. As every portion of the isolated RNA was reverse transcribed, the sequencing read expressed TCRB transcripts. Sequenced by immunoSEQ multiplex PCR; TCRdb stores in-frame clones only, minus some. Among roughly 730,000 clones listed, around an eighth were seen once. The record originates from a study of beta chain features in type 1 diabetes. On the study more broadly: Healthy donors, compared against patients, showed similar age, gender and cell yields.

General study points: Shortening that was moderate but significant affected the TCRB CDR3s of Type 1 diabetes patients in all four CD4+ subsets.

The sequencing sample was made of naive CD4+ T cells from blood. This sequence was found in a man younger than 35 with type 1 diabetes. The genes are TRBV19 and TRBJ1-5; TRBD1 agrees at 9 bases. This chain's CDR3 is CASSGTGSQPQHF. CDR3 nucleotide sequence: TGTGCCAGTAGTGGGACAGGGAGTCAGCCCCAGCATTTT.